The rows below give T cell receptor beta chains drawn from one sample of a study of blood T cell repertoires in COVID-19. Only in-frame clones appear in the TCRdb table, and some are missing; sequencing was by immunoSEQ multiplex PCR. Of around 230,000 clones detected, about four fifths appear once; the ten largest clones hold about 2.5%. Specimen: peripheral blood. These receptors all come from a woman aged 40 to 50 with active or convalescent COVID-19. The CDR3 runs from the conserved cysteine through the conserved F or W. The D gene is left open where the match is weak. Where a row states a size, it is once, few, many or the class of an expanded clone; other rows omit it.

CDR3nt: TGTGCCAGCAGCGTAGAGGTAGCGGGAGGAGAGACCCAGTACTTC
CDR3aa: CASSVEVAGGETQYF
abundance: NA
j_gene: TRBJ2-5
d_gene: TRBD2
v_gene: TRBV9

CDR3nt: TGTGCCAGCAGCAAGGACAGGGGTCAAGTAATACAGTACTTC
CDR3aa: CASSKDRGQVIQYF
abundance: NA
j_gene: TRBJ2-4
d_gene: TRBD1
v_gene: TRBV14

CDR3nt: TGCGCCAGCAACGGACTAGCGGGAGCGCTGGATACGCAGTATTTT
CDR3aa: CASNGLAGALDTQYF
abundance: NA
j_gene: TRBJ2-3
d_gene: TRBD2
v_gene: TRBV10-2

CDR3nt: TGTGCCAGCAGTTTATATCCCCTCCGGACAGATACGCAGTATTTT
CDR3aa: CASSLYPLRTDTQYF
abundance: NA
j_gene: TRBJ2-3
d_gene: NA
v_gene: TRBV27

CDR3nt: TGTGCCAGCAGCCAAGATCGCAGCACTACTGGAAACACCATATATTTT
CDR3aa: CASSQDRSTTGNTIYF
abundance: NA
j_gene: TRBJ1-3
d_gene: NA
v_gene: TRBV4-2

CDR3nt: TGTGCCAGCAGACTCAGGACTAGCGGGAGGGCCGGGGCAGATACGCAGTATTTT
CDR3aa: CASRLRTSGRAGADTQYF
abundance: NA
j_gene: TRBJ2-3
d_gene: TRBD2
v_gene: TRBV27

CDR3nt: TGTGCCAGCAGCGAGGAGTCCTACGAGCAGTACTTC
CDR3aa: CASSEESYEQYF
abundance: NA
j_gene: TRBJ2-7
d_gene: NA
v_gene: TRBV14

CDR3nt: TGTGCCAGCAGCGAGTGGACAGGGGGCTTCGATGAGCAGTTCTTC
CDR3aa: CASSEWTGGFDEQFF
abundance: NA
j_gene: TRBJ2-1
d_gene: TRBD1
v_gene: TRBV9

CDR3nt: TGTGCCAGCAGCATCCGACAGGGCCGGGGCGAGCAGTACTTC
CDR3aa: CASSIRQGRGEQYF
abundance: NA
j_gene: TRBJ2-7
d_gene: TRBD1
v_gene: TRBV5-6

CDR3nt: TGTGCCAGCAGCCCCTCGGGAGGGCCCTACAATGAGCAGTTCTTC
CDR3aa: CASSPSGGPYNEQFF
abundance: NA
j_gene: TRBJ2-1
d_gene: TRBD2
v_gene: TRBV3-1/TRBV3-2

CDR3nt: TGTGCCAGCAGCTTAGTGCAGGGTGGTGATTCACCCCTCCACTTT
CDR3aa: CASSLVQGGDSPLHF
abundance: NA
j_gene: TRBJ1-6
d_gene: NA
v_gene: TRBV7-9

CDR3nt: TGTGCCAGCAGCATTTTACAGGGTCTAGGAGAAAAACTGTTTTTT
CDR3aa: CASSILQGLGEKLFF
abundance: NA
j_gene: TRBJ1-4
d_gene: NA
v_gene: TRBV9

CDR3nt: TGTGCCAGCCGGGAGACGAGCTCCTACAATGAGCAGTTCTTC
CDR3aa: CASRETSSYNEQFF
abundance: NA
j_gene: TRBJ2-1
d_gene: NA
v_gene: TRBV6-5

CDR3nt: TGTGCCAGCAGCTTCCTAGCGGGAGAGGTTGGGGAGACCCAGTACTTC
CDR3aa: CASSFLAGEVGETQYF
abundance: NA
j_gene: TRBJ2-5
d_gene: TRBD2
v_gene: TRBV5-6

CDR3nt: TGTGCCAGCAGTTACTCGGCGGGGGGGCGAGATACGCAGTATTTT
CDR3aa: CASSYSAGGRDTQYF
abundance: NA
j_gene: TRBJ2-3
d_gene: TRBD2
v_gene: TRBV6-2/TRBV6-3

CDR3nt: TGTGCCAGCAGCTTGGAGGCTACCGGCTCCTATAATTCACCCCTCCACTTT
CDR3aa: CASSLEATGSYNSPLHF
abundance: NA
j_gene: TRBJ1-6
d_gene: NA
v_gene: TRBV11-2

CDR3nt: TGTGCCAGCAGCCCCGACAGGGTTAGAGAGACCCAGTACTTC
CDR3aa: CASSPDRVRETQYF
abundance: once
j_gene: TRBJ2-5
d_gene: TRBD1
v_gene: TRBV7-2

CDR3nt: TGCAGTGCTCCGGGACAGGACGTCCTGACTTTC
CDR3aa: CSAPGQDVLTF
abundance: NA
j_gene: TRBJ2-6
d_gene: TRBD1
v_gene: TRBV20-1

CDR3nt: TGCGCCAGCAGCTTGGCCTCCACTAGGGTTGAAGCTTTCTTT
CDR3aa: CASSLASTRVEAFF
abundance: NA
j_gene: TRBJ1-1
d_gene: NA
v_gene: TRBV5-1

CDR3nt: TGTGCCAGCTCATCTGGACAGGCGGGTTCGGATACGCAGTATTTT
CDR3aa: CASSSGQAGSDTQYF
abundance: NA
j_gene: TRBJ2-3
d_gene: TRBD1
v_gene: TRBV18

CDR3nt: TGTGCCAGCAGTGAGAGACACTCCGGGACAGCTTATGGCTACACCTTC
CDR3aa: CASSERHSGTAYGYTF
abundance: NA
j_gene: TRBJ1-2
d_gene: TRBD1
v_gene: TRBV6-1

CDR3nt: TGTGCCAGCAGCCGGACAGGGGCGGAGACCCAGTACTTC
CDR3aa: CASSRTGAETQYF
abundance: NA
j_gene: TRBJ2-5
d_gene: TRBD1
v_gene: TRBV12-3/TRBV12-4

CDR3nt: TGTGCCAGCAGCGTAGGGCCGAGGGGCTACACCTTC
CDR3aa: CASSVGPRGYTF
abundance: few
j_gene: TRBJ1-2
d_gene: NA
v_gene: TRBV9

CDR3nt: TGCGCCAGCAGTGAGAGGGCGGGGGATAGCAATCAGCCCCAGCATTTT
CDR3aa: CASSERAGDSNQPQHF
abundance: NA
j_gene: TRBJ1-5
d_gene: NA
v_gene: TRBV10-2

CDR3nt: TGTGCCAGCAGCAAGGGACAGGGGGCTAATCAGCCCCAGCATTTT
CDR3aa: CASSKGQGANQPQHF
abundance: NA
j_gene: TRBJ1-5
d_gene: TRBD1
v_gene: TRBV7-2

CDR3nt: TGCAGCGTAACAGGGTCGGGCTACACCTTC
CDR3aa: CSVTGSGYTF
abundance: NA
j_gene: TRBJ1-2
d_gene: NA
v_gene: TRBV29-1

CDR3nt: TGTGCCAGCAGCTTAGGACTAACGAACACCGGGGAGCTGTTTTTT
CDR3aa: CASSLGLTNTGELFF
abundance: once
j_gene: TRBJ2-2
d_gene: NA
v_gene: TRBV7-9

CDR3nt: TGTGCCACCAGTGACGCCAGGGGGGACTTTAATGAAAAACTGTTTTTT
CDR3aa: CATSDARGDFNEKLFF
abundance: NA
j_gene: TRBJ1-4
d_gene: TRBD1
v_gene: TRBV24-1

CDR3nt: TGTGCCAGCAGCGTCCGGGACAGAGACACCGGGGAGCTGTTTTTT
CDR3aa: CASSVRDRDTGELFF
abundance: NA
j_gene: TRBJ2-2
d_gene: TRBD1
v_gene: TRBV9

CDR3nt: TGTGCCAGCAGCTTACTGGGGGGGACCTCCGGAAACACCATATATTTT
CDR3aa: CASSLLGGTSGNTIYF
abundance: NA
j_gene: TRBJ1-3
d_gene: NA
v_gene: TRBV27

CDR3nt: TGCGCCAGCAGTGAGGTGGAGAGGGCTCCAGATACGCAGTATTTT
CDR3aa: CASSEVERAPDTQYF
abundance: NA
j_gene: TRBJ2-3
d_gene: NA
v_gene: TRBV10-2

CDR3nt: TGCAGCTACCTGGAGCGGGGGGCGAACACCGGGGAGCTGTTTTTT
CDR3aa: CSYLERGANTGELFF
abundance: NA
j_gene: TRBJ2-2
d_gene: TRBD2
v_gene: TRBV29-1

CDR3nt: TGTGCCACCAGTGACCCGACTAGCGGAAAGTACAATGAGCAGTTCTTC
CDR3aa: CATSDPTSGKYNEQFF
abundance: NA
j_gene: TRBJ2-1
d_gene: TRBD2
v_gene: TRBV24-1

CDR3nt: TGTGCCAGCAGCTCTCGGGGAAGCTCCTACAATGAGCAGTTCTTC
CDR3aa: CASSSRGSSYNEQFF
abundance: NA
j_gene: TRBJ2-1
d_gene: NA
v_gene: TRBV5-4

CDR3nt: TGTGCCAGCACGTTCTCCGGAAACACCATATATTTT
CDR3aa: CASTFSGNTIYF
abundance: NA
j_gene: TRBJ1-3
d_gene: NA
v_gene: TRBV7-2

CDR3nt: TGTGCCAGCAGCAAAGCGCGGTACAGGGGGGCGAGGACTGAAGCTTTCTTT
CDR3aa: CASSKARYRGARTEAFF
abundance: NA
j_gene: TRBJ1-1
d_gene: NA
v_gene: TRBV21-1

CDR3nt: TGTGCCAGCGCAGGACAGGGGAGAGAGACCCAGTACTTC
CDR3aa: CASAGQGRETQYF
abundance: NA
j_gene: TRBJ2-5
d_gene: TRBD1
v_gene: TRBV12-3/TRBV12-4

CDR3nt: TGTGCCAGCAGTACTCAGGGGTCTACTTTCCGAGGAGGCTACACCTTC
CDR3aa: CASSTQGSTFRGGYTF
abundance: NA
j_gene: TRBJ1-2
d_gene: NA
v_gene: TRBV28

CDR3nt: TGTGCCAGCAGCAGTTTGGCGGGGGAATACAATGAGCAGTTCTTC
CDR3aa: CASSSLAGEYNEQFF
abundance: NA
j_gene: TRBJ2-1
d_gene: TRBD2
v_gene: TRBV7-9

CDR3nt: TGTGCCAGCAGCCCCACCGGGAACGGGGAGCTGTTTTTT
CDR3aa: CASSPTGNGELFF
abundance: NA
j_gene: TRBJ2-2
d_gene: NA
v_gene: TRBV7-3

CDR3nt: TGTGCCAGTAGTATAGAGGGGAGGAGGGAGACCCAGTACTTC
CDR3aa: CASSIEGRRETQYF
abundance: NA
j_gene: TRBJ2-5
d_gene: NA
v_gene: TRBV19